One sample yielded the 16 T cell receptor beta chains listed below, sequenced in a study of OX40 agonist ivuxolimab in advanced cancers. Clones were sequenced by immunoSEQ multiplex PCR, and TCRdb holds only the in-frame ones, with some missing. This sample carries tens of thousands of clones, 81% of them seen once, and the ten largest clones take about 6.4%. The material was CD4+ or CD8+ T cells sorted from blood, obtained in a trial of the OX40 agonist ivuxolimab. These receptors all come from an adult with an advanced solid tumor such as melanoma, head and neck, liver or kidney cancer.

In its sample, this clone was seen a few times. CDR3 in DNA: TGTGCCAGCAGTGAAATAGGGACAGACGAGCAGTACTTC. Its translation is CASSEIGTDEQYF. The chain recombines TRBV6-1 with TRBJ2-7; 7 positions agree with TRBD1. Trimming took 2 bases from V and 5 from J; bases not matched to a gene: 3. Germline assignment: CDR1 MNHNS and CDR2 SASEGT. This CDR3 has 13 amino acids.

This clone appeared a single time. The chain has TRBV6-5 and TRBJ1-2; TRBD1 is a possible D gene (5 bases). Germline V gives CDR1 MNHEY, CDR2 SVGAGI. V lost 2 bases, J lost 5 bases, and 9 bases lay in between. This CDR3 is built from 13 residues. The CDR3 region is CASSYDSLYGYTF. CDR3 nucleotide sequence: TGTGCCAGCAGTTACGACAGCCTGTATGGCTACACCTTC.

The chain has TRBV7-9 and TRBJ2-5; possible D gene TRBD2, 5 bases. The CDR3 spans 14 residues. The V end was cut by 4 bases, the J end by 3 bases, with 12 bases between. From germline, CDR1 is SEHNR and CDR2 FQNEAQ (reference sequence). CDR3 in amino acids: CASSSGPLEETQYF. The CDR3 DNA is TGTGCCAGCAGCTCCGGGCCACTAGAAGAGACCCAGTACTTC.

The rearrangement links TRBV30 to TRBJ2-7; no definite D call. Germline V CDR1 and CDR2: GTSNPN, SVGIG (reference sequence). V gave up 1 base and J gave up 0 bases, with 4 bases separating them. The CDR3 is 12 residues long. CDR3: CAWSANSYEQYF. The CDR3 bases are TGTGCCTGGAGTGCGAACTCCTACGAGCAGTACTTC.

In DNA, the CDR3 is TGTGCCAGCAGTTTACAGGGGGCCTACAATGAGCAGTTCTTC. Encoded protein: CASSLQGAYNEQFF. The chain combines TRBV28 with TRBJ2-1; TRBD1 agrees at 7 bases. This CDR3 comprises 14 residues. The germline CDR1 and CDR2 sequences are MDHEN and SYDVKM. V lost 2 bases and J lost 2; bases outside the gene matches: 0.

The chain carries TRBV5-5 and TRBJ2-2; possible D gene TRBD1, 5 bases. Trimming left V 0 bases short and J 6 bases short, with 9 bases between. This CDR3 has 14 residues. CDR1 is SGHKS and CDR2 is YYEKEE in the germline V gene (reference sequence). The chain's CDR3 is CASSLDQGSGELFF. Here the CDR3 DNA reads TGTGCCAGCAGCTTGGATCAGGGCTCCGGGGAGCTGTTTTTT.

This chain links TRBV5-1 with TRBJ2-1; TRBD2 is a possible D gene (6 bases). The CDR3 covers 16 residues. Germline V gives CDR1 SGHRS, CDR2 YFSETQ. V lost 0 bases to trimming and J lost 4 bases, with 14 bases between them. The CDR3 sequence is CASSLALAPIYNEQFF. CDR3 sequence (DNA): TGCGCCAGCAGCTTGGCTCTAGCGCCGATTTACAATGAGCAGTTCTTC.

A few counts support this clone. Different DNA sequences within this sample yield the same CDR3. V gene TRBV6-5 combines with J gene TRBJ1-1; tentative D call: TRBD1 (5 bases). The CDR3 runs 13 residues. V was clipped by 2 bases and J by 2 bases, with 6 bases between them. Germline CDR1 and CDR2: MNHEY and SVGAGI. CDR3 DNA sequence: TGTGCCAGCAGTTACAGGGGAAACACTGAAGCTTTCTTT. Its protein product is CASSYRGNTEAFF.

The rearrangement joins TRBV21-1 to TRBJ1-5; the table assigns TRBD1, which was not confirmed against the DNA. TRBV21-1 is deemed a pseudogene. This CDR3 has 14 amino acids. CDR3: CASSKRRENQPQHF. The CDR3 DNA follows: TGTGCCAGCAGCAAACGCAGGGAAAATCAGCCCCAGCATTTT.

Ten or more counts support this clone. The chain recombines TRBV19 with TRBJ2-7; a possible D gene is TRBD2 (7 bases). Germline V gene data show CDR1 as LNHDA and CDR2 as SQIVND (reference sequence). Trimming removed 3 bases from V and 5 bases from J, with 11 bases in between. This CDR3 contains 13 residues. The CDR3 reads CASSIGGANEQYF. CDR3 DNA: TGTGCCAGTAGTATTGGGGGGGCCAACGAGCAGTACTTC.

This chain connects TRBV7-9 to TRBJ1-4, with a tentative D call TRBD1 (6 bases). This CDR3 is built from 15 residues. Germline CDR1 and CDR2: SEHNR and FQNEAQ (reference sequence). With 5 bases removed from V and 3 bases from J, the gap between germline ends came to 13 bases. CDR3 sequence: CASSVQGSANEKLFF. In DNA form, the CDR3 reads TGTGCCAGCAGCGTACAGGGTTCGGCTAATGAAAAACTGTTTTTT.

This clone was detected once. The chain combines TRBV27 with TRBJ1-2; TRBD1 might be the D (5 bases). V lost 6 bases, J lost 8 bases, and 19 bases lay in between. Looked up from germline, CDR1 is MNHEY and CDR2 is SMNVEV (reference sequence). The CDR3 length is 14 residues. This chain's CDR3 is CASRVIAGGEGYTF. CDR3 DNA: TGTGCCAGCAGGGTGATTGCGGGGGGGGAGGGCTACACCTTC.

The chain uses TRBV4-1 and TRBJ1-6, with D possibly being TRBD1 (6 bases). V was pared by 0 bases and J by 9 bases, with 24 bases between. The CDR3 has 19 residues. Germline loops: CDR1 MGHRA, CDR2 YSYEKL. The CDR3 nucleotides are TGCGCCAGCAGCCAAGAAGAGTTCGGGGGGGGCATCGGCGGTTCACCCCTCCACTTT. Translation gives CASSQEEFGGGIGGSPLHF.

This chain joins TRBV6-5 and TRBJ2-2; unclear D gene. V was cut by 2 bases and J by 5 bases, with 6 bases left in between. The CDR3 loop spans 13 amino acids. Germline V gene data show CDR1 as MNHEY and CDR2 as SVGAGI. The CDR3 reads CASSYSKTGELFF. Written as DNA, the CDR3 is TGTGCCAGCAGTTACAGCAAAACCGGGGAGCTGTTTTTT.

In DNA form, the CDR3 reads TGCAGCGTACTAGACCCTAGCGGGAGGGCCACAGATACGCAGTATTTT. It codes for CSVLDPSGRATDTQYF. This chain uses TRBV29-1 with TRBJ2-3; 12 bases align to TRBD2. Germline V gene data show CDR1 as SQVTM and CDR2 as ANQGSEA. The CDR3 contains 16 residues. V lost 6 bases, J lost 2 bases, and 9 bases stayed unmatched.

This rearrangement joins TRBV6-5 to TRBJ2-5; D unresolved. The CDR3 has 12 residues. Trimming took off 6 bases at V and 7 bases at J, with 12 bases between the two ends. Germline CDR1 and CDR2: MNHEY and SVGAGI. This CDR3 reads CASSPRVGTQYF. CDR3 nucleotides: TGTGCCAGCAGCCCACGGGTCGGGACCCAGTACTTC.